The 18 T cell receptor beta chains presented below share a single source sample, sequenced in a study of cytomegalovirus exposure and HLA in healthy donors. Assay used: immunoSEQ multiplex PCR; TCRdb lists only in-frame clones, some missing. The repertoire holds about 110,000 clones, 85% to 90% seen once, with 4% in the top ten. The source material was PBMCs. The receptors come from a woman under 30 in good health and CMV-seropositive.

The chain has TRBV14 and TRBJ2-2; D gene ambiguous. The germline V gene encodes CDR1 SGHDN and CDR2 FVKESK. Trimming shortened V by 2 bases and J by 1 base, and 5 bases separated the two germline ends. The CDR3 spans 14 residues. The CDR3 protein is CASSQIRNTGELFF. The CDR3, as DNA: TGTGCCAGCAGCCAAATCAGGAACACCGGGGAGCTGTTTTTT.

The V gene is TRBV9, the J gene TRBJ2-3, with 9 bases fitting TRBD2. The CDR3 spans 15 residues. The junction had 2 bases not matched to a gene; V was cut back by 0 bases and J by 3 bases. Per germline, CDR1 SGDLS and CDR2 YYNGEE. The CDR3 nucleotides are TGTGCCAGCAGCGTAGGGGCGGGGGGGACAGATACGCAGTATTTT. The encoded protein is CASSVGAGGTDTQYF. The entire variable domain, with the rest obtained from reference TRBV9 and TRBJ2-3, is as follows: DSGVTQTPKHLITATGQRVTLRCSPRSGDLSVYWYQQSLDQGLQFLIQYYNGEERAKGNILERFSAQQFPDLHSELNLSSLELGDSALYFCASSVGAGGTDTQYFGPGTRLTVL.

V is TRBV11-2 and J is TRBJ1-1; D unclear. The CDR3 consists of 15 residues. V gave up 6 bases and J gave up 2 bases, with 16 bases separating them. CDR1 is SGHAT and CDR2 is FQNNGV in the germline V gene. Written as DNA, the CDR3 is TGTGCCAGCAGTTCCTCTCCCGGTTCAAACACTGAAGCTTTCTTT. Translation: CASSSSPGSNTEAFF. Full variable domain (outside the CDR3, taken from reference TRBV11-2 and TRBJ1-1): EAGVAQSPRYKIIEKRQSVAFWCNPISGHATLYWYQQILGQGPKLLIQFQNNGVVDDSQLPKDRFSAERLKGVDSTLKIQPAKLEDSAVYLCASSSSPGSNTEAFFGQGTRLTVV.

The chain couples TRBV2 to TRBJ1-5, with 10 positions matching TRBD1. Unmatched junction bases numbered 6, after V lost 6 bases and J lost 1 base. The germline V gene encodes CDR1 SNHLY and CDR2 FYNNEI. CDR3 length equals 16 residues. CDR3 region: CASSDRGRLSNQPQHF. The DNA of the CDR3 is TGTGCCAGCAGCGACAGGGGGCGGTTAAGCAATCAGCCCCAGCATTTT.

V is TRBV27 and J is TRBJ2-7, with 8 bases matching TRBD2. Looked up from germline, CDR1 is MNHEY and CDR2 is SMNVEV (reference sequence). V lost 5 bases and J lost 3; bases outside the gene matches: 6. CDR3 length: 14 amino acids. Here the CDR3 DNA reads TGTGCCAGCAGTCCCAGGACTAGCTACTACGAGCAGTACTTC. Protein sequence: CASSPRTSYYEQYF.

This clone has only a few counts. V is TRBV4-2 and J is TRBJ2-2, with 15 bases identical to TRBD2. The germline V gene encodes CDR1 LGHNA and CDR2 YNFKEQ. The V segment lost 2 bases and the J segment 2 bases; nucleotides outside the gene matches: 3. The CDR3 covers 18 residues. The CDR3 loop is CASSQRTSGGANTGELFF. Written as DNA, the CDR3 is TGTGCCAGCAGCCAACGGACTAGCGGGGGGGCAAACACCGGGGAGCTGTTTTTT.

The V gene is TRBV5-6, the J gene TRBJ2-7, with D possibly being TRBD1 (5 bases). Per germline, CDR1 SGHDT and CDR2 YYEEEE. Trimming left V 1 base short and J 4 bases short, with 15 bases between. This CDR3 has 15 amino acids. CDR3: CASSLNRAGPYEQYF. CDR3 in DNA: TGTGCCAGCAGCTTGAATCGGGCAGGGCCGTACGAGCAGTACTTC.

This chain links TRBV28 with TRBJ2-7; a possible D gene is TRBD1 (6 bases). This CDR3 comprises 15 residues. V shed 6 bases and J shed 0 bases, with 15 bases lying between them. Germline lookup yields CDR1 MDHEN and CDR2 SYDVKM. The CDR3 region has the DNA TGTGCCAGCAGGCCTCGTGGGACACTCTCCTACGAGCAGTACTTC. Translated, it gives CASRPRGTLSYEQYF.

The chain links TRBV5-1 to TRBJ2-7; the match to TRBD1 covers 8 bases. Per germline, CDR1 SGHRS and CDR2 YFSETQ. The CDR3 covers 17 residues. J lost 4 bases, V lost 6 bases, and 18 bases had no gene match. In DNA, the CDR3 is TGCGCCAGCAAGATCGCCCCGGGGGAGACAGGGGTATACGAGCAGTACTTC. The encoded protein is CASKIAPGETGVYEQYF.

A single count supports this clone. The chain combines TRBV5-4 with TRBJ2-2, with TRBD1 identical over 7 bases. CDR3 size: 13 residues. CDR1 and CDR2 from the germline V gene are SGHNT and YYREEE (reference sequence). After removal of 2 bases from V and 6 bases from J, the junction contained 1 base not matched to a gene. The CDR3, as DNA: TGTGCCAGCAGCTTAGACAGGGCCGGGGAGCTGTTTTTT. This codes for CASSLDRAGELFF.

The chain couples TRBV5-1 to TRBJ2-3; 11 bases are a match to TRBD2. CDR1 and CDR2 from the germline V gene are SGHRS and YFSETQ. With V trimmed by 4 bases and J by 0 bases, 10 bases remained unmatched. This CDR3 is 18 amino acids long. CDR3 protein: CASSPPLGLADSTDTQYF. In DNA, the CDR3 is TGCGCCAGCAGCCCGCCTTTGGGACTAGCGGACAGCACAGATACGCAGTATTTT.

The chain carries TRBV30 and TRBJ2-5; 13 positions match TRBD2. Germline CDR1 is GTSNPN and CDR2 is SVGIG (reference sequence). The CDR3 covers 16 residues. V trimming: 1 base; J trimming: 4 bases; junction bases outside the gene matches: 6. The CDR3 DNA reads TGTGCCTGGAGTGGAACGGGACTAGCGGGATTAGAGACCCAGTACTTC. It translates to CAWSGTGLAGLETQYF. Supplemented by reference TRBV30 and TRBJ2-5, the full variable domain reads SQTIHQWPATLVQPVGSPLSLECTVEGTSNPNLYWYRQAAGRGLQLLFYSVGIGQISSEVPQNLSASRPQDRQFILSSKKLLLSDSGFYLCAWSGTGLAGLETQYFGPGTRLLVL.

J is TRBJ1-4 and V is TRBV10-3; 9 positions match TRBD1. CDR1 and CDR2 (germline): ENHRY, SYGVKD. The CDR3 contains 13 residues. V shed 10 bases and J 3 bases; nucleotides not matched to a gene: 3. CDR3 protein: CATRQGANEKLFF. CDR3 DNA sequence: TGTGCCACGCGACAGGGGGCTAATGAAAAACTGTTTTTT.

The chain links TRBV11-3 to TRBJ2-5; TRBD1 aligns across 11 bases. The CDR3 contains 15 residues. CDR1 and CDR2 from the germline V gene are SGHNT and YENEEA. Germline trimming cut 5 bases from V and 4 bases from J; bases unmatched to any gene: 6. The CDR3 region is CASSKGGQGGETQYF. Written as DNA, the CDR3 is TGTGCCAGCAGCAAGGGGGGACAGGGGGGAGAGACCCAGTACTTC.

V and J are TRBV5-1 and TRBJ1-5, with 7 bases matching TRBD1. The CDR3 has 15 amino acids. With 0 bases clipped from V and 7 bases from J, the junction kept 7 bases outside the gene matches. Germline V gene data show CDR1 as SGHRS and CDR2 as YFSETQ. The CDR3 DNA follows: TGCGCCAGCAGCTTGGGACAGGGAGGAGGGCAGCCCCAGCATTTT. Translating gives CASSLGQGGGQPQHF.

This chain connects TRBV6-5 to TRBJ1-2; unclear D gene. The CDR3 is made up of 14 amino acids. Trimming removed 2 bases from V and 2 bases from J, with 9 bases in between. Per the germline V gene, CDR1 is MNHEY and CDR2 is SVGAGI. The CDR3 DNA sequence: TGTGCCAGCAGTTACGTTGGAGAGAACTATGGCTACACCTTC. This codes for CASSYVGENYGYTF.

The gene calls are TRBV27 and TRBJ2-7, with TRBD2 matching over 8 bases. The V gene's germline CDR1 is MNHEY and CDR2 SMNVEV (reference sequence). V shed 7 bases and J 5 bases; nucleotides not matched to a gene: 10. The CDR3 spans 14 residues. CDR3 nucleotides: TGTGCCAGCACCATACGGGAGGGTTCCAACGAGCAGTACTTC. Translating it yields CASTIREGSNEQYF.

The V call is TRBV4-2, the J call TRBJ2-2, with 8 bases that match TRBD2. Germline loops: CDR1 LGHNA, CDR2 YNFKEQ. The CDR3 has 17 amino acids. V shed 0 bases, J shed 6 bases, and the junction held 9 bases outside the gene matches. The CDR3 DNA reads TGTGCCAGCAGCCAAGAATCGGGACGGGGGGGCCCCGGGGAGCTGTTTTTT. It codes for CASSQESGRGGPGELFF.